This T cell receptor beta chain appears in the sequencing data of a study of PD-L1 blockade in urothelial cancer. Study background: About 85% of the 29 patients were men with bladder-origin urothelial cancer. Blood drawn 3 weeks (second dose) and 6 weeks after treatment start was analyzed.

Locally advanced or metastatic urothelial carcinoma affected the patients. The CDR3 is 14 amino acids. The germline V gene encodes CDR1 SGDLS and CDR2 YYNGEE. Trimming removed 2 bases at V and 0 bases at J, with 6 bases between. In each PCR, synthetic TCR analog templates were spiked in. Clones were read by immunoSEQ multiplex PCR, and TCRdb kept only the in-frame ones, dropping some. The data show some 100,000 clones, roughly nine tenths seen once. The specimen comprised PBMCs, sampled around atezolizumab (anti-PD-L1) treatment. The TCR originated in an elderly woman with urothelial cancer. This chain links TRBV9 with TRBJ2-1, with no clear D. The CDR3 sequence: CASSVRNSYNEQFF. CDR3 sequence (DNA): TGTGCCAGCAGCGTGCGTAACTCCTACAATGAGCAGTTCTTC.